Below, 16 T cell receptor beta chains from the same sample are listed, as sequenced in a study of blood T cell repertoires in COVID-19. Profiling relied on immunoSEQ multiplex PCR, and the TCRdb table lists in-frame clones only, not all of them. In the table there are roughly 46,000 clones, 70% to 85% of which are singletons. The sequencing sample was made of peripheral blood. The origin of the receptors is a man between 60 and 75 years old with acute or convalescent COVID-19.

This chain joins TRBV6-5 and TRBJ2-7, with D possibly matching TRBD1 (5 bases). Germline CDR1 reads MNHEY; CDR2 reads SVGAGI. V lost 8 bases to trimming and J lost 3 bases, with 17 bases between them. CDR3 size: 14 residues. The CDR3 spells CASRTQDIHYEQYF. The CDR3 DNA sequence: TGTGCCAGCCGGACGCAGGACATCCACTACGAGCAGTACTTC.

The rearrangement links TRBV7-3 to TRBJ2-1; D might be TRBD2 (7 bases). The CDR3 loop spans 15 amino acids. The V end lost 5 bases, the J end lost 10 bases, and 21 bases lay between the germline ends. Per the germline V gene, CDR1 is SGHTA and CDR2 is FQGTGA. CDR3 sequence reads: CASSLQAGAQGEQFF. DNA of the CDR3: TGTGCCAGCAGCCTCCAGGCGGGGGCCCAGGGGGAGCAGTTCTTC.

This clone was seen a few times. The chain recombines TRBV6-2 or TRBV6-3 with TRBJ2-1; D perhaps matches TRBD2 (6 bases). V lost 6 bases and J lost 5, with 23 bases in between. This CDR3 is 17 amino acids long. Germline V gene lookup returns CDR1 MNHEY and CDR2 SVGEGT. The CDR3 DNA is TGTGCCAGCAGCGTTATGCGGGACTTCAGTGGGAACAATGAGCAGTTCTTC. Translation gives CASSVMRDFSGNNEQFF.

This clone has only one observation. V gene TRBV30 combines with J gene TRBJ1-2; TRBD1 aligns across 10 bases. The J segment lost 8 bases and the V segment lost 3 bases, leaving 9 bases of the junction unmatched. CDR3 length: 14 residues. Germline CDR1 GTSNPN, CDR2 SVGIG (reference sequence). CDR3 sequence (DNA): TGTGCCTGGAGAGCAAGGACAGGGGGAAGGGGCTACACCTTC. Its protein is CAWRARTGGRGYTF.

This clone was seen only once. The CDR3 DNA is TGTGCCAGTAGTATAGGTTATAGCAATCAGCCCCAGCATTTT. This gives the protein CASSIGYSNQPQHF. The chain joins TRBV19 to TRBJ1-5; no clear D gene. Germline lookup yields CDR1 LNHDA and CDR2 SQIVND (reference sequence). V lost 1 base to trimming and J lost 0 bases, with 4 bases between them. The CDR3 is 14 residues long.

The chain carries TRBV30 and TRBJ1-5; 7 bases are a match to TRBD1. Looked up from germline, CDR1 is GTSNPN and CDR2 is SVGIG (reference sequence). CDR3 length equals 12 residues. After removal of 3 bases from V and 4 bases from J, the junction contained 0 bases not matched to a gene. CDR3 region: CAWRTGNQPQHF. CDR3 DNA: TGTGCCTGGAGGACAGGGAATCAGCCCCAGCATTTT.

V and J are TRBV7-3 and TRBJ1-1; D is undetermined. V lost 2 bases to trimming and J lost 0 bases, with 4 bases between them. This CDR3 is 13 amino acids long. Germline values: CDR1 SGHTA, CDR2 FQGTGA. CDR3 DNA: TGTGCCAGCAGCTTACTTATGAACACTGAAGCTTTCTTT. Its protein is CASSLLMNTEAFF.

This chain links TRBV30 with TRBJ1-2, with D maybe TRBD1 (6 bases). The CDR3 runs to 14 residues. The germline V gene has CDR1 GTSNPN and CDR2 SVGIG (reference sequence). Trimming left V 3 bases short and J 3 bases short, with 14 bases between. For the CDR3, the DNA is TGTGCCTGGAGAGTTACAGGGAGAGACTATGGCTACACCTTC. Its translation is CAWRVTGRDYGYTF.

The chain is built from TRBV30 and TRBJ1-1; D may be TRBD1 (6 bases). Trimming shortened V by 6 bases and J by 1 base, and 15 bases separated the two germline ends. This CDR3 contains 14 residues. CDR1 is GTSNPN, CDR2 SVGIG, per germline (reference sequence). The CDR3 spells CACQPVRGNTEAFF. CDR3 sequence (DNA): TGTGCCTGTCAACCCGTCAGGGGGAACACTGAAGCTTTCTTT.

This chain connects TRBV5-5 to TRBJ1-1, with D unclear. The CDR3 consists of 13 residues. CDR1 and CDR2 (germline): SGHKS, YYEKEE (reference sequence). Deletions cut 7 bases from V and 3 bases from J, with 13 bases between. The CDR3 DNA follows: TGTGCCAGCGGTCGCCAGGATGACACTGAAGCTTTCTTT. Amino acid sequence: CASGRQDDTEAFF.

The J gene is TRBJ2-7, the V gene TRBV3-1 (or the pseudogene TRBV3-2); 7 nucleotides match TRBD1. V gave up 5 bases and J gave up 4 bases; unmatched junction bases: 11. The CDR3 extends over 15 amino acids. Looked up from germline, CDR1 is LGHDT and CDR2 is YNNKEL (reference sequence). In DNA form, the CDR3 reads TGTGCCAGCAGCTTCCGGACAGGCACGGGATACGAGCAGTACTTC. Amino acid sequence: CASSFRTGTGYEQYF.

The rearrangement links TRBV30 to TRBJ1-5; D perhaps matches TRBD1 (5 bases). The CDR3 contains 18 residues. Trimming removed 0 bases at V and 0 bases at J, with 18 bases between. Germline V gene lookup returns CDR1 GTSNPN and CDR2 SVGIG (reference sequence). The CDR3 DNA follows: TGTGCCTGGAGTGTAGGGGCAGGTGGGGCCTATAGCAATCAGCCCCAGCATTTT. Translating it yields CAWSVGAGGAYSNQPQHF.

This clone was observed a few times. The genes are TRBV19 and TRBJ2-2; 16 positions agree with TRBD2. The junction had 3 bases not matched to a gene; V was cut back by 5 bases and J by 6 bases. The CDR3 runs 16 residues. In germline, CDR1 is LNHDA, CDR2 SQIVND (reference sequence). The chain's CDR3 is CASSVGTSGGAGELFF. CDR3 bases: TGTGCCAGTAGTGTCGGGACTAGCGGGGGGGCCGGGGAGCTGTTTTTT.

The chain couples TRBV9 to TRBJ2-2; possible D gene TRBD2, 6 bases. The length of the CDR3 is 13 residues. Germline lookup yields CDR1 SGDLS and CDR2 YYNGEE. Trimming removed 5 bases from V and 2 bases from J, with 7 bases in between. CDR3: CASRGLNTGELFF. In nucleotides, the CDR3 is TGTGCCAGCAGGGGACTTAACACCGGGGAGCTGTTTTTT.

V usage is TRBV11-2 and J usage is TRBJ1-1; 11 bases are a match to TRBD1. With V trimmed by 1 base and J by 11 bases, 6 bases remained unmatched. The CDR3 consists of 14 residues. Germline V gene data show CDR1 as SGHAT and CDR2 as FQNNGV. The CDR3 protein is CASSLGGTGGGAFF. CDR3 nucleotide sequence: TGTGCCAGCAGCTTAGGAGGGACAGGGGGGGGTGCTTTCTTT. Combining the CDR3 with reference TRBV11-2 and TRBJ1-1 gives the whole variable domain EAGVAQSPRYKIIEKRQSVAFWCNPISGHATLYWYQQILGQGPKLLIQFQNNGVVDDSQLPKDRFSAERLKGVDSTLKIQPAKLEDSAVYLCASSLGGTGGGAFFGQGTRLTVV.

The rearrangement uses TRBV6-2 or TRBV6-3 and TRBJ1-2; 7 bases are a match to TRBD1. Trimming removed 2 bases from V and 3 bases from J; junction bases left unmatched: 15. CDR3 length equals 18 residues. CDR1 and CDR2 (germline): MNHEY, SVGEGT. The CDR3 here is CASSYLRTGPLGDYGYTF. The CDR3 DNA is TGTGCCAGCAGTTACCTAAGGACAGGCCCTTTGGGAGACTATGGCTACACCTTC.